The source of this T cell receptor beta chain is a study of Graves' ophthalmopathy and Graves' hyperthyroidism. Points from the study as a whole: Among expanded thyroid clonotypes above 0.001 frequency, most also occurred in blood.

Scientists amplified the TCR beta CDR3 regions from RNA transcripts. An opening RT-PCR round employed HTBI primers and preceded a second-round multiplex PCR. TCRdb processed the multiplex PCR reads anew with MiXCR; each CDR3 protein has one entry. The data show 350,000 to 450,000 distinct CDR3 sequences, roughly 20% seen once. This clonotype showed up many times. What it binds is unknown. No donor had other autoimmune disease, uncontrolled infection, pregnancy or lactation. Germline loops: CDR1 MNHNS, CDR2 SASEGT. The CDR3 sequence is 15 residues long. V was clipped by 6 bases and J by 1 base; unmatched bases: 6.

Sample: peripheral blood. The source is a woman aged 18-35 years with stable Graves' hyperthyroidism. The chain employs TRBV6-1 and TRBJ2-7, with TRBD1 matching over 10 bases. The DNA of the CDR3 is TGTGCCAGCAGAGATCGGACAGGGGGGTCCTACGAGCAGTACTTC. Its protein is CASRDRTGGSYEQYF.